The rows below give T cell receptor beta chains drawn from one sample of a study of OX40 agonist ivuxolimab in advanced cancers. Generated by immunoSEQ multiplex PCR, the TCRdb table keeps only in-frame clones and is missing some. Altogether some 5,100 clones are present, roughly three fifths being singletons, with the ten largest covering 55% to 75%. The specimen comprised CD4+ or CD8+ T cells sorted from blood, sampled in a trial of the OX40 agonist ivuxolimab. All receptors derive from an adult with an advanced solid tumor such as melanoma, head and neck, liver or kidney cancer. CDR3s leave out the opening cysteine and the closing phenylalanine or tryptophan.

ASSLQVGGNTGELF	TRBV27	TRBJ2-2
ASSPGSNQPQH	TRBV7-9	TRBJ1-5
ASSLTHGDLH	TRBV27	TRBJ1-6
ASSIGLANEQF	TRBV19	TRBJ2-1
ASSVPTPYNEQF	TRBV9	TRBJ2-1
SAYADREAGANVLT	TRBV29-1	TRBJ2-6
ASSWGSGGDYEQY	TRBV27	TRBJ2-7
ASSIPLGGEAKNIQY	TRBV19	TRBJ2-4
ASSAFSPRETQY	TRBV10-2	TRBJ2-5
ASSQTWGQGTYEQY	TRBV4-1	TRBJ2-7
ASSIGYEAF	TRBV19	TRBJ1-1
ASSTRTSGGLYNEQF	TRBV19	TRBJ2-1
ASRGPGFNTDTQY	TRBV7-9	TRBJ2-3
ATSRVRVDSPLH	TRBV15	TRBJ1-6
ASSKDRNGYT	TRBV19	TRBJ1-2
ASSAPSGGAELHEQY	TRBV9	TRBJ2-7
ASSQGNQGNTEAF	TRBV4-1	TRBJ1-1
ASSWALNTEAF	TRBV7-9	TRBJ1-1
ASSQIDRAGGEQY	TRBV4-1	TRBJ2-7